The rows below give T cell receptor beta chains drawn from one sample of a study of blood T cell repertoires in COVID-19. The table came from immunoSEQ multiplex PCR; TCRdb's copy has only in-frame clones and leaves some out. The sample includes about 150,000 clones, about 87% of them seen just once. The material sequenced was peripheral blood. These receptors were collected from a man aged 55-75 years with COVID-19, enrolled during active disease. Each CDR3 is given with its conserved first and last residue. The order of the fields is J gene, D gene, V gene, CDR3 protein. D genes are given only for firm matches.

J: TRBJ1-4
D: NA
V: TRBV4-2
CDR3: CASSPRGTNEKLFF

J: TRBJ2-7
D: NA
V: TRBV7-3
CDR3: CASSPGHPPYEQYF

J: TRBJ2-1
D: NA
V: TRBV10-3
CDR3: CAISGQGKYNEQFF

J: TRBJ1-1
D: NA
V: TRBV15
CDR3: CATSRDYGAGEAFF

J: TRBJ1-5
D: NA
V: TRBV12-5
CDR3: CASGLERQPQHF

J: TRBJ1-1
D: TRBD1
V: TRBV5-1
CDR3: CASSREQGRGILSTEAFF

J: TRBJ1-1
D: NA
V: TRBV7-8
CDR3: CASTGHPNTEAFF

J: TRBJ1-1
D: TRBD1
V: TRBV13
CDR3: CASSRNRGTEAFF

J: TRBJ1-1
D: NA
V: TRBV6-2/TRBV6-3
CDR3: CASSLSTTEAFF

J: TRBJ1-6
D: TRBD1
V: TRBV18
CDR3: CASSPNGQGVPLHF

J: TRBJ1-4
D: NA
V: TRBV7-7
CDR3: CASSPTGTNEKLFF

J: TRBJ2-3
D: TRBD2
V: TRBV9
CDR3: CASSVGFGGGTDTQYF

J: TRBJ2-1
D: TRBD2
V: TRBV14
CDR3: CASRSSGGPINEQFF

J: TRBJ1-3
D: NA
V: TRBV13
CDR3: CASSLGQSSGNTIYF

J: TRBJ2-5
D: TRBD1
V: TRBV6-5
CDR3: CASRRDRGRVTQYF

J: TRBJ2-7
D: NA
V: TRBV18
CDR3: CASSPGWGLSYEQYF

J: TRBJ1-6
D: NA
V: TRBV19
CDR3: CASSISGSPLHF